This T cell receptor (beta chain) emerged from a study of blood T cell repertoires in COVID-19. About the research overall: The samples span acute and convalescent COVID-19 from the United States, Italy and Spain.

The ends were cut back, 3 bases at V and 0 bases at J, with 24 bases in the middle. CDR1 is MGHRA and CDR2 is YSYEKL in the germline V gene. The CDR3 is made up of 20 amino acids. Cohorts were assigned according to the clinical history that participants reported. Someone with COVID-19 had been met by exposed participants within 2 weeks before study entry. Per the authors' pipeline: Using reference gene primer amplification, nucleated cell counts were estimated. The table came from immunoSEQ multiplex PCR; TCRdb's copy has only in-frame clones and leaves some out. For V, J and clone size, that table is used; D and trimming come from the DNA. The table includes fewer than 400,000 clones, 85% detected once.

This TCR was sampled from a woman aged 25 to 39 who had been exposed to COVID-19. Sequenced: PBMCs or T cells enriched from blood (not recorded which). The J gene is TRBJ2-1, the V gene TRBV4-1, with D possibly matching TRBD2 (5 bases). The CDR3 loop is CASSQNPVARRYFSYNEQFF. DNA of the CDR3: TGCGCCAGCAGCCAGAACCCGGTAGCGAGGCGTTACTTCTCCTACAATGAGCAGTTCTTC.